Following are 9 T cell receptor beta chains from one sample sequenced in a study of T cell repertoires in cytomegalovirus infection. Their antigen targets remain unknown. TCRdb used MiXCR to reprocess the reads, holding one entry per CDR3 protein. The sample lists 650,000 to 850,000 distinct CDR3 sequences, almost 30% seen once, with about an eighth in the top ten. This specimen consisted of cultured CD8+ T cells from PBMCs, obtained from culture after CMV antigen stimulation. These receptors came from a human donor in good health (CMV status not recorded). Some clones in this sample may be carry-over from other donors' samples.

There are a few counts of this clonotype. This chain links TRBV7-9 with TRBJ2-1; 9 positions agree with TRBD2. V gave up 8 bases and J gave up 8 bases; unmatched junction bases: 10. The germline CDR1 and CDR2 sequences are SEHNR and FQNEAQ (reference sequence). The CDR3 totals 14 residues. The CDR3 DNA reads TGTGCCAGCGGGCTCGGCGGGGGGGCGGATGAGCAGTTCTTC. Translated, it gives CASGLGGGADEQFF.

This chain joins TRBV9 and TRBJ2-3, with 9 bases fitting TRBD1. Trimming took 4 bases from V and 2 from J; bases not matched to a gene: 11. The CDR3 runs to 17 residues. CDR1 and CDR2 (germline): SGDLS, YYNGEE. The CDR3 DNA sequence: TGTGCCAGCAGCCACCCCCGGGACAGGGTGAACACAGATACGCAGTATTTT. Its protein is CASSHPRDRVNTDTQYF.

The V and J genes are TRBV5-6 and TRBJ1-2, with 7 nucleotides matching TRBD1. V was clipped by 4 bases and J by 6 bases; unmatched bases: 12. The CDR3 extends over 15 amino acids. The germline gives CDR1 SGHDT, CDR2 YYEEEE. Written as DNA, the CDR3 is TGTGCCAGCAGCGAGCCAACAGGGGACCTCCATGGCTACACCTTC. It codes for CASSEPTGDLHGYTF.

This clonotype appeared many times. J is TRBJ2-5 and V is TRBV7-6; a weak D match, TRBD1 (6 bases). The CDR3 loop spans 16 amino acids. Per the germline V gene, CDR1 is SGHVS and CDR2 is FNYEAQ. V lost 4 bases and J 4 bases, leaving 19 bases between the germline ends. The CDR3 loop is CASSYGFGGEGETQYF. The CDR3 DNA reads TGTGCCAGCAGCTATGGGTTTGGGGGCGAAGGAGAGACCCAGTACTTC.

The chain couples TRBV13 to TRBJ2-3; D remains ambiguous. V lost 3 bases to trimming and J lost 8 bases, with 18 bases between them. CDR1 and CDR2 (germline): PRHDT, FYEKMQ (reference sequence). This CDR3 spans 15 amino acids. The CDR3 DNA follows: TGTGCCAGCAGCTTTCCGTCTGGACCCGACCCTACGCAGTATTTT. This encodes CASSFPSGPDPTQYF.

This clonotype occurred a few times. The chain links TRBV28 to TRBJ1-2; D is ambiguous. With 3 bases removed from V and 9 bases from J, the gap between germline ends came to 11 bases. The CDR3 is made up of 12 amino acids. Germline V gene sequence: CDR1 MDHEN, CDR2 SYDVKM. The CDR3 region is CASSFLDESYTF. Here the CDR3 DNA reads TGTGCCAGCAGTTTCCTCGACGAAAGCTACACCTTC.

The V gene is TRBV12-5, the J gene TRBJ2-5; 11 nucleotides line up with TRBD1. The CDR3 contains 15 residues. V was pared by 3 bases and J by 5 bases, with 5 bases of the junction left unmatched. The germline CDR1 and CDR2 sequences are LGHNT and FRNRAP. CDR3 region: CASGFWDRGFETQYF. The DNA for the CDR3 is TGTGCTAGTGGTTTCTGGGACAGGGGGTTTGAGACCCAGTACTTC. The complete variable domain, with remaining parts taken from reference TRBV12-5 and TRBJ2-5, reads DARVTQTPRHKVTEMGQEVTMRCQPILGHNTVFWYRQTMMQGLELLAYFRNRAPLDDSGMPKDRFSAEMPDATLATLKIQPSEPRDSAVYFCASGFWDRGFETQYFGPGTRLLVL.

V gene TRBV10-2 combines with J gene TRBJ1-1, with D possibly matching TRBD1 (5 bases). The CDR3 is 13 residues long. Trimming took 4 bases from V and 8 from J, leaving 14 bases between them. Germline V lookup: CDR1 WSHSY, CDR2 SAAADI. The CDR3 sequence: CASSGSGRLEAFF. DNA for the CDR3: TGCGCCAGCAGTGGTTCGGGACGGCTAGAAGCTTTCTTT.

The chain couples TRBV27 to TRBJ2-5, with D tentatively TRBD1 (6 bases). V was clipped by 5 bases and J by 0 bases, with 13 bases between them. The germline gives CDR1 MNHEY, CDR2 SMNVEV (reference sequence). The CDR3 consists of 15 residues. The CDR3 reads CASSINQGYQETQYF. CDR3 nucleotide sequence: TGTGCCAGCAGTATCAACCAGGGGTACCAAGAGACCCAGTACTTC.